Described below is a single T cell receptor beta chain sequence and its context. Its cognate antigen is unknown. Losses at the gene ends were 2 bases for V and 7 bases for J; bases not matched to a gene: 4. CDR1 SGHVS and CDR2 FNYEAQ come from the germline V gene. The CDR3 runs 13 residues. The sample is drawn from a study of radiotherapy plus CTLA-4 blockade in lung cancer. Study overall: Objective responses emerged in about 20% of patients, and around 31% attained disease control. Findings of the study overall: Interferon-beta and early blood T cell clone dynamics reportedly predicted response best. After radiotherapy and ipilimumab, tumor-derived clones expanded in peripheral blood.

The assay was immunoSEQ multiplex PCR, and TCRdb's table has in-frame clones only and misses some. The data show 50,000 to 70,000 clones, approximately 84% seen once. Enrolled patients, whose metastatic non-small-cell lung cancer was chemo-refractory, received focal radiation plus CTLA-4 blockade with ipilimumab. The chain links TRBV7-6 to TRBJ2-7, with 8 bases that match TRBD1. The specimen comprised peripheral blood, sampled from a patient treated with radiotherapy plus ipilimumab. This TCR was sampled from a human donor with non-small cell lung cancer whose response to radiotherapy plus ipilimumab could not be evaluated. The CDR3 DNA follows: TGTGCCAGCAGCTTACAGGGGGCGCAGGAGCAGTACTTC. It encodes CASSLQGAQEQYF. The complete variable domain, with remaining parts taken from reference TRBV7-6 and TRBJ2-7, reads GAGVSQSPRYKVTKRGQDVALRCDPISGHVSLYWYRQALGQGPEFLTYFNYEAQQDKSGLPNDRFSAERPEGSISTLTIQRTEQRDSAMYRCASSLQGAQEQYFGPGTRLTVT.